The clone carrying this T cell receptor beta chain has more than one count but fewer than ten. Its antigen is not known. Libraries were made from TCR beta cDNA, and they carried unique molecular identifiers. Each CDR3 protein is one row after TCRdb ran MiXCR on the PCR reads. The sample lists under 650,000 distinct CDR3 sequences, around 44% seen once, with about 1.8% in the top ten. The entry originates in a study of post-analysis software for immune sequencing data. The V segment lost 3 bases and the J segment 3 bases; nucleotides outside the gene matches: 6. The germline V gene has CDR1 ENHRY and CDR2 SYGVKD. The CDR3 has 15 amino acids. Study-wide points: Elevated frequency relative to controls characterized roughly five TRBV segments in patients, TRBV5-6, TRBV5-1 and TRBV20-1 among them.

Sequenced: blood. The chain employs TRBV10-3 and TRBJ2-3; 7 bases agree with TRBD1. The source is a girl aged 5 to 17 with multiple sclerosis. The CDR3 is CAISDYRQGTDTQYF. The CDR3 region has the DNA TGTGCCATCAGTGATTACCGACAGGGAACAGATACGCAGTATTTT.